This T cell receptor (beta chain) originates from a study of T cells in Graves' hyperthyroidism and ophthalmopathy. This clonotype showed up many times. The antigen remains undetermined. Any patient presenting with uncontrolled infection, other autoimmune disease, pregnancy or lactation was left out. Out of approximately 9.9 ml of fresh peripheral blood came the PBMCs. The study, taken as a whole, reports: Most thyroid-expanded clonotypes above 0.001 were also found in blood.

Using RNA transcripts as the source, TCR beta CDR3 regions were amplified. During a first-round RT-PCR of the TCR CDR3, the HTBI primer set was used. Using its own MiXCR run on the multiplex PCR reads, TCRdb lists one record per CDR3 protein. This sample has fewer than 110,000 distinct CDR3 sequences, with about 15% found just once. Trimming left V 8 bases short and J 0 bases short, with 11 bases between. Germline V gene sequence: CDR1 MGHDK, CDR2 SYGVNS. The CDR3 totals 13 residues. The chain links TRBV25-1 to TRBJ2-7; D remains ambiguous. Sequences were obtained from blood. This clonotype was sampled from a woman between 45 and 65 years old with Graves' hyperthyroidism. CDR3 sequence reads: CASSPQFSYEQYF. The DNA for the CDR3 is TGTGCCAGCTCCCCACAGTTCTCCTACGAGCAGTACTTC.